One and the same sample provided the 22 T cell receptor beta chains below, sequenced in a study of chemoradiotherapy in HPV16-positive cancers. Method: immunoSEQ multiplex PCR; TCRdb's copy keeps in-frame clones and lacks some. The sample has under 13,000 clones, over 70% seen once. Collection took place from a patient who underwent chemoradiotherapy. The receptor source for this set is a human donor with HPV-associated anogenital cancer.

The V and J genes are TRBV6-6 and TRBJ1-5; 7 positions agree with TRBD1. After removal of 6 bases from V and 2 bases from J, the junction contained 7 bases not matched to a gene. The CDR3 is 15 residues long. The germline V gene encodes CDR1 MNHNY and CDR2 SVGAGI (reference sequence). CDR3 protein: CASRDLDRGNQPQHF. Here the CDR3 DNA reads TGTGCCAGCAGAGACCTAGACAGGGGCAATCAGCCCCAGCATTTT.

This clone was detected only once. The genes are TRBV6-5 and TRBJ2-2, with D perhaps matching TRBD2 (6 bases). Trimming took off 8 bases at V and 2 bases at J, with 15 bases between the two ends. Germline V gene data show CDR1 as MNHEY and CDR2 as SVGAGI. The CDR3 contains 15 residues. CDR3 nucleotides: TGTGCCAGCGGAAGGAGGGGAAGAAACACCGGGGAGCTGTTTTTT. This encodes CASGRRGRNTGELFF.

The count of this clone is one. The chain combines TRBV6-5 with TRBJ2-5; the match to TRBD1 covers 10 bases. Germline assignment: CDR1 MNHEY and CDR2 SVGAGI. This CDR3 comprises 14 residues. V was clipped by 6 bases and J by 4 bases; unmatched bases: 5. The CDR3 sequence: CASRMTGGRETQYF. The CDR3 DNA follows: TGTGCCAGCAGGATGACAGGGGGCCGAGAGACCCAGTACTTC.

The chain couples TRBV5-1 to TRBJ2-3; D gene unclear. Germline lookup yields CDR1 SGHRS and CDR2 YFSETQ. This CDR3 contains 18 residues. With 1 base removed from V and 2 bases from J, the gap between germline ends came to 20 bases. The CDR3 DNA reads as TGCGCCAGCAGCTTGTGGTCTATCTCCGTCCGACCCACAGATACGCAGTATTTT. Residues: CASSLWSISVRPTDTQYF.

V gene TRBV19 combines with J gene TRBJ2-5; tentative D call: TRBD1 (6 bases). CDR3 length: 12 residues. The V gene lost 6 bases and the J gene lost 4 bases, with 9 bases spanning the gap. The germline CDR1 and CDR2 sequences are LNHDA and SQIVND (reference sequence). The CDR3 spells CASRKQGETQYF. The CDR3 nucleotides read TGTGCCAGTAGGAAACAGGGAGAGACCCAGTACTTC.

The chain joins TRBV6-1 to TRBJ2-7, with no clear D. This CDR3 is built from 15 residues. Per the germline V gene, CDR1 is MNHNS and CDR2 is SASEGT. V was pared by 0 bases and J by 2 bases, with 11 bases between. This chain's CDR3 is CASSEAATPPYEQYV. The DNA of the CDR3 is TGTGCCAGCAGTGAAGCGGCAACGCCTCCCTACGAGCAGTACGTC.

The chain carries TRBV18 and TRBJ2-7; the match to TRBD2 covers 10 bases. CDR3 length equals 14 residues. CDR1 is KGHSH, CDR2 LQKENI, per germline. V lost 1 base to trimming and J lost 4 bases; unmatched junction nucleotides: 1. The CDR3 bases are TGTGCCAGCTCACCACGGACTAGCGGATACGAGCAGTACTTC. This codes for CASSPRTSGYEQYF.

The chain has TRBV5-4 and TRBJ2-7; tentatively, D is TRBD2 (5 bases). The CDR3 is 14 residues long. CDR1 and CDR2 (germline): SGHNT, YYREEE (reference sequence). V shed 4 bases and J shed 3 bases, with 14 bases lying between them. CDR3 DNA: TGTGCCAGCAGCATAAGCGGCCCCCGCTACGAGCAGTACTTC. Amino acids: CASSISGPRYEQYF.

The CDR3 loop is CASSIGMGDSAFF. The CDR3 nucleotides read TGTGCCAGTAGTATAGGGATGGGGGACTCAGCTTTCTTT. J is TRBJ1-1 and V is TRBV19; TRBD1 might be the D (5 bases). V was trimmed by 1 base and J by 10 bases, leaving 13 bases between them. The CDR3 has 13 residues. Germline loops: CDR1 LNHDA, CDR2 SQIVND (reference sequence).

This clone was seen only once. The gene calls are TRBV19 and TRBJ2-1; 12 positions agree with TRBD2. The germline V gene encodes CDR1 LNHDA and CDR2 SQIVND (reference sequence). Trimming removed 5 bases from V and 7 bases from J; junction bases left unmatched: 6. The CDR3 has 15 residues. CDR3 sequence: CASSLTSGRLNEQFF. The CDR3, as DNA: TGTGCCAGTAGTCTAACTAGCGGGAGGTTGAATGAGCAGTTCTTC.

The gene calls are TRBV4-3 and TRBJ1-3; 7 bases align to TRBD1. With V trimmed by 1 base and J by 1 base, 7 bases remained unmatched. The CDR3 is 17 residues long. The germline CDR1 and CDR2 sequences are LGHNA and YSLEER. The CDR3 bases are TGCGCCAGCAGCCAAGCCGCCTACAGGGGTTCTGGAAACACCATATATTTT. Amino acids: CASSQAAYRGSGNTIYF.

The V gene is TRBV4-3, the J gene TRBJ2-1; D is unclear. Germline V gives CDR1 LGHNA, CDR2 YSLEER. This CDR3 region has 15 residues. Between the trimmed V and J ends, which lost 0 bases and 6 bases, there was a span of 12 bases. The CDR3 here is CASSQEPPPPNEQFF. The CDR3 DNA follows: TGCGCCAGCAGCCAAGAACCCCCCCCGCCCAATGAGCAGTTCTTC.

The chain joins TRBV2 to TRBJ2-3; D possibly matches TRBD1 or TRBD2 (6 bases each). The CDR3 totals 15 residues. Per germline, CDR1 SNHLY and CDR2 FYNNEI. V was cut by 6 bases and J by 4 bases, with 17 bases left in between. CDR3 bases: TGTGCCAGCAGGGGGGGCCGAGGTGGGCCAGATACGCAGTATTTT. It specifies CASRGGRGGPDTQYF.

The V call is TRBV18, the J call TRBJ1-3; 7 positions match TRBD1. This CDR3 comprises 15 residues. Trimming took 3 bases from V and 0 from J; bases not matched to a gene: 2. Germline CDR1 is KGHSH and CDR2 is LQKENI. The CDR3 region is CASSPTGTSGNTIYF. The CDR3 bases are TGTGCCAGCTCACCGACAGGGACCTCTGGAAACACCATATATTTT.

The genes are TRBV18 and TRBJ1-1; D is possibly TRBD1 (5 bases). CDR1 KGHSH and CDR2 LQKENI come from the germline V gene. The CDR3 length is 12 residues. The V gene lost 10 bases and the J gene lost 4 bases, with 13 bases spanning the gap. CDR3 sequence reads: CATRRGGTEAFF. In DNA, the CDR3 is TGTGCCACCCGGCGCGGGGGCACTGAAGCTTTCTTT.

The chain joins TRBV29-1 to TRBJ2-7, with TRBD1 identical over 8 bases. Trimming removed 7 bases from V and 6 bases from J; junction bases left unmatched: 11. The CDR3 is 13 residues long. Germline CDR1 reads SQVTM; CDR2 reads ANQGSEA. CDR3 DNA sequence: TGCAGCGCTCACAGGGGGTGGGATTCCGAGCAGTACTTC. Translation gives CSAHRGWDSEQYF.

In this sample, this clone turned up once. CDR3 in amino acids: CASSIPGLAGGEGTDTQYF. The CDR3, as DNA: TGTGCCAGTAGTATACCGGGACTAGCGGGAGGGGAGGGCACAGATACGCAGTATTTT. The chain joins TRBV19 to TRBJ2-3; TRBD2 aligns across 16 bases. The CDR3 covers 19 residues. Germline trimming cut 2 bases from V and 1 base from J; bases unmatched to any gene: 6. Germline V gene sequence: CDR1 LNHDA, CDR2 SQIVND (reference sequence).

The rearrangement joins TRBV28 to TRBJ2-3, with D maybe TRBD1 (5 bases). This CDR3 is built from 20 residues. The ends were cut back, 4 bases at V and 5 bases at J, with 31 bases in the middle. Germline V lookup: CDR1 MDHEN, CDR2 SYDVKM. The CDR3 DNA reads TGTGCCAGCAGTTCACATTTTCCCTCCGCGACAGCCGAGTTATTAGATACGCAGTATTTT. Translated: CASSSHFPSATAELLDTQYF.

The chain employs TRBV4-3 and TRBJ1-4; 7 nucleotides line up with TRBD1. The junction had 11 bases not matched to a gene; V was cut back by 4 bases and J by 0 bases. CDR1 and CDR2 from the germline V gene are LGHNA and YSLEER. The length of the CDR3 is 18 residues. The CDR3 spells CASSRITGQMTTNEKLFF. The CDR3, as DNA: TGCGCCAGCAGCCGGATCACGGGACAGATGACAACTAATGAAAAACTGTTTTTT.

The chain uses TRBV14 and TRBJ2-2; D gene unclear. From germline, CDR1 is SGHDN and CDR2 FVKESK. This CDR3 has 14 amino acids. Trimming cost V 4 bases and J 5 bases, with 11 bases left between them. The CDR3 reads CASSRNLKTGELFF. The CDR3 nucleotides are TGTGCCAGCAGCCGGAACCTTAAAACCGGGGAGCTGTTTTTT.

The rearrangement joins TRBV28 to TRBJ1-2; a weak D match, TRBD1 (5 bases). Per germline, CDR1 MDHEN and CDR2 SYDVKM. Between the trimmed V and J ends, which lost 7 bases and 4 bases, there was a span of 7 bases. The CDR3 covers 11 residues. CDR3 nucleotides: TGTGCCAGCATCCAGGGCTATGGCTACACCTTC. It translates to CASIQGYGYTF.

In this sample, this clone turned up a few times. The rearrangement joins TRBV5-5 to TRBJ2-7; 7 nucleotides match TRBD2. The CDR3 loop spans 12 amino acids. V shed 7 bases and J 6 bases; nucleotides not matched to a gene: 7. CDR1 is SGHKS and CDR2 is YYEKEE in the germline V gene (reference sequence). This CDR3 reads CASWRGSSEQYF. For the CDR3, the DNA is TGTGCCAGCTGGCGGGGGAGTAGCGAGCAGTACTTC.